This is a list of T cell receptor beta chains from one sample in a study of OX40 agonist ivuxolimab in advanced cancers. This table comes from immunoSEQ multiplex PCR, and its TCRdb copy is limited to in-frame clones, with some not included. In the table there are about 66,000 clones, 85% to 90% of which are singletons. The input for sequencing was CD4+ or CD8+ T cells sorted from blood, taken in a trial of the OX40 agonist ivuxolimab. The receptors here all came from an adult with an advanced solid tumor such as melanoma, head and neck, liver or kidney cancer. Both conserved end residues are part of each CDR3. Fields, in order: clone size, V gene, D gene, J gene, CDR3 protein, CDR3 DNA. A D gene is named only where the DNA matches it firmly. Rows give clone size only sometimes, using once, few, many, or a class for an expanded clone.

.	TRBV7-9	.	TRBJ2-5	CASSLLSGGQETQYF	TGTGCCAGCAGCTTACTTAGTGGGGGCCAAGAGACCCAGTACTTC
.	TRBV10-2	TRBD2	TRBJ2-7	CASGEGLPGDEQYF	TGCGCCAGCGGGGAGGGACTGCCAGGAGACGAGCAGTACTTC
.	TRBV11-2	.	TRBJ2-7	CASNAQNSYEQYF	TGTGCCAGCAACGCTCAGAATTCCTACGAGCAGTACTTC
.	TRBV5-4	.	TRBJ1-1	CASSPDRGVSEAFF	TGTGCCAGCAGCCCGGATCGGGGTGTCTCTGAAGCTTTCTTT
.	TRBV29-1	.	TRBJ2-1	CSVWTSSNEQFF	TGCAGCGTTTGGACGTCTTCGAATGAGCAGTTCTTC
.	TRBV6-1	.	TRBJ2-3	CASSERQGTDTQYF	TGTGCCAGCAGTGAAAGGCAGGGTACAGATACGCAGTATTTT
.	TRBV6-5	TRBD1	TRBJ2-1	CASRRQGQGNEQFF	TGTGCCAGCAGGAGACAGGGGCAGGGCAATGAGCAGTTCTTC
.	TRBV30	TRBD2	TRBJ2-7	CAWSVSGGYEQYF	TGTGCCTGGAGTGTTAGCGGGGGCTACGAGCAGTACTTC
.	TRBV7-3	.	TRBJ1-2	CASSPLGGESNYGYTF	TGTGCCAGCAGCCCACTCGGGGGTGAAAGTAACTATGGCTACACCTTC
.	TRBV5-6	TRBD2	TRBJ2-1	CASSPPGLGYNEQFF	TGTGCCAGCAGCCCCCCGGGACTAGGATACAATGAGCAGTTCTTC
.	TRBV29-1	.	TRBJ2-7	CSVEDPQVNSYEQYF	TGCAGCGTTGAAGATCCACAGGTGAACTCCTACGAGCAGTACTTC
.	TRBV6-5	TRBD1	TRBJ2-7	CASSPTAGGRWEQYF	TGTGCCAGCAGCCCCACCGCAGGGGGCCGATGGGAGCAGTACTTC
.	TRBV5-1	.	TRBJ2-2	CASSFRTVRTGELFF	TGCGCCAGCAGCTTTCGAACAGTGCGCACCGGGGAGCTGTTTTTT
once	TRBV7-2	.	TRBJ1-3	CATRARVSGNTIYF	TGTGCCACTAGGGCCAGGGTCTCTGGAAACACCATATATTTT
once	TRBV18	TRBD1	TRBJ2-1	CASSPRQGVYNEQFF	TGTGCCAGCTCACCTCGACAGGGCGTCTACAATGAGCAGTTCTTC
.	TRBV7-3	.	TRBJ1-6	CASRNKVGAGEWASPLHF	TGTGCCAGCAGAAATAAAGTTGGGGCAGGGGAGTGGGCTTCACCCCTCCACTTT
.	TRBV27	.	TRBJ2-1	CASTPLTGLVYNEQFF	TGTGCCAGCACTCCACTTACCGGGCTAGTGTACAATGAGCAGTTCTTC
.	TRBV6-5	.	TRBJ1-4	CASSPYEKLFF	TGTGCCAGCAGTCCGTATGAAAAACTGTTTTTT
.	TRBV27	TRBD2	TRBJ2-1	CASSLGLAGLSNLFF	TGTGCCAGCAGTTTGGGACTAGCGGGACTTAGTAATCTGTTCTTC
.	TRBV4-2	.	TRBJ1-4	CASSIPVGGDEKLFF	TGTGCCAGCAGCATCCCGGTCGGAGGAGATGAAAAACTGTTTTTT
.	TRBV27	.	TRBJ2-1	CASSLTLGPHNEQFF	TGTGCCAGCAGTTTAACTTTGGGACCACACAATGAGCAGTTCTTC
.	TRBV11-2	.	TRBJ2-1	CASSLVAREQFF	TGTGCCAGCAGCTTAGTCGCGCGTGAGCAGTTCTTC
.	TRBV6-5	TRBD1	TRBJ1-1	CASGQGFTEAFF	TGTGCCAGCGGACAGGGTTTCACTGAAGCTTTCTTT
few	TRBV5-1	.	TRBJ1-1	CASSLDGPGSTEAFF	TGCGCCAGCAGCTTGGATGGGCCTGGTAGCACTGAAGCTTTCTTT
.	TRBV7-9	TRBD2	TRBJ2-1	CASSFDGGAASGYNEQFF	TGTGCCAGCAGCTTCGACGGTGGGGCGGCTAGCGGGTACAATGAGCAGTTCTTC
.	TRBV6-5	.	TRBJ2-6	CASSYSGSGANVLTF	TGTGCCAGCAGTTACTCGGGCTCTGGGGCCAACGTCCTGACTTTC
.	TRBV13	.	TRBJ2-5	CASSLDREETQYF	TGTGCCAGCAGCTTGGACAGAGAAGAGACCCAGTACTTC
once	TRBV7-3	TRBD2	TRBJ2-1	CASSSIAGGINEQFF	TGTGCCAGCAGTTCCATAGCGGGAGGGATCAATGAGCAGTTCTTC
.	TRBV6-5	.	TRBJ2-7	CASSYGGFSYEQYF	TGTGCCAGCAGTTACGGGGGGTTCTCCTACGAGCAGTACTTC
.	TRBV30	.	TRBJ1-1	CAWSTGTDNTEAFF	TGTGCCTGGAGTACCGGGACGGACAACACTGAAGCTTTCTTT
.	TRBV13	.	TRBJ2-7	CASSLGRGAHEQYF	TGTGCCAGCAGCTTAGGCAGGGGGGCCCACGAGCAGTACTTC
.	TRBV2	.	TRBJ1-1	CAITELNTEAFF	TGTGCCATCACAGAGTTGAACACTGAAGCTTTCTTT
.	TRBV28	TRBD2	TRBJ2-3	CASSRGLAGGADTQYF	TGTGCCAGCAGTAGGGGACTAGCGGGAGGAGCAGATACGCAGTATTTT
few	TRBV30	TRBD1	TRBJ2-7	CAWSRGQLYEQYF	TGTGCCTGGAGTAGGGGACAGCTCTACGAGCAGTACTTC
.	TRBV4-1	.	TRBJ1-2	CASSQAGGGLDYGYTF	TGCGCCAGCAGCCAGGCCGGAGGGGGGCTGGACTATGGCTACACCTTC
.	TRBV27	TRBD2	TRBJ2-3	CASSLSQILAGESDTQYF	TGTGCCAGCAGTTTATCACAAATTTTAGCGGGAGAGTCAGATACGCAGTATTTT
.	TRBV27	TRBD2	TRBJ2-3	CASRSQWGGSLDTQYF	TGTGCCAGCAGATCCCAATGGGGCGGGAGCTTAGATACGCAGTATTTT
.	TRBV7-3	TRBD1	TRBJ2-5	CASSSGQGETQYF	TGTGCCAGCAGCTCGGGACAGGGAGAGACCCAGTACTTC
.	TRBV5-1	TRBD1	TRBJ1-1	CASSGGTVTEAFF	TGCGCCAGCAGCGGTGGGACAGTGACTGAAGCTTTCTTT
.	TRBV5-1	.	TRBJ2-7	CASSLRQYEQYF	TGCGCCAGCAGCTTGAGGCAGTACGAGCAGTACTTC
.	TRBV27	TRBD2	TRBJ2-3	CASSLTSGFFTDTQYF	TGTGCCAGCAGTTTGACTAGCGGGTTTTTCACAGATACGCAGTATTTT
.	TRBV10-3	.	TRBJ1-1	CAISVGGSNTEAFF	TGTGCCATCAGTGTGGGGGGGAGTAACACTGAAGCTTTCTTT
few	TRBV4-1	.	TRBJ2-7	CASSHLTGKGSYEQYF	TGCGCCAGCAGCCACCTTACAGGGAAGGGCTCCTACGAGCAGTACTTC
.	TRBV6-5	.	TRBJ2-7	CASSYSGTVLSYEQYF	TGTGCCAGCAGTTACTCCGGGACCGTACTCTCCTACGAGCAGTACTTC
.	TRBV27	.	TRBJ2-1	CATKPQPYNEQFF	TGTGCCACCAAACCCCAACCCTACAATGAGCAGTTCTTC
.	TRBV27	.	TRBJ1-2	CASSLTYSGSYGYTF	TGTGCCAGCAGTTTAACATATAGCGGGTCCTATGGCTACACCTTC